The 31 T cell receptor beta chains in this list originate from one sample, sequenced in a study of T cell responses to AZD1222 COVID-19 vaccine (dated by TCRdb to 2020 to 2022). The library was produced with the immunoSEQ multiplex PCR assay. TCRdb provides this immuneACCESS table in a form limited to in-frame rearrangements. Some clones are lacking; in checked studies, under half of them reflect an unresolved V gene, and why the rest are absent is not known. The sample table contains 90,000 to 150,000 clones; only one count was recorded for approximately 90% of them. The ten most abundant clones make up approximately 8.4% of the sample. In the paper's terms, the time point label means: baseline before first vaccination. Here the sequenced sample was peripheral blood, taken on day 0 of AZD1222 vaccination. These receptor sequences come from an adult in good health.

V and J are TRBV5-1 and TRBJ1-2; D is uncertain. This CDR3 is built from 14 residues. V lost 5 bases and J 3 bases, leaving 14 bases between the germline ends. Germline V gene data show CDR1 as SGHRS and CDR2 as YFSETQ. As DNA, the CDR3 is TGCGCCAGCAGTAACGACGGTTTGGACTATGGCTACACCTTC. Its protein product is CASSNDGLDYGYTF.

The chain has TRBV11-2 and TRBJ2-7; TRBD1 matches 9 bases. J was trimmed by 2 bases and V by 4 bases; bases with no gene match: 6. CDR3 length: 15 residues. CDR1 and CDR2 (germline): SGHAT, FQNNGV. The CDR3 nucleotides are TGTGCCAGCAGCTCCGGGACAGGGCGAACCTACGAGCAGTACTTC. Its protein product is CASSSGTGRTYEQYF.

The genes are TRBV5-1 and TRBJ1-1; no firm D call. Trimming took off 4 bases at V and 8 bases at J, with 27 bases between the two ends. Germline lookup yields CDR1 SGHRS and CDR2 YFSETQ. The CDR3 runs to 17 residues. The CDR3 reads CASSRRGRPREGTEAFF. Written as DNA, the CDR3 is TGCGCCAGCAGCCGAAGAGGACGGCCGAGGGAGGGTACCGAAGCTTTCTTT. The variable domain in full, completed from reference TRBV5-1 and TRBJ1-1, reads KAGVTQTPRYLIKTRGQQVTLSCSPISGHRSVSWYQQTPGQGLQFLFEYFSETQRNKGNFPGRFSGRQFSNSRSEMNVSTLELGDSALYLCASSRRGRPREGTEAFFGQGTRLTVV.

The count of this clone is one. The CDR3 sequence: CASSFSKQGRDEQFF. The CDR3 DNA reads as TGTGCCAGCTCATTCTCTAAACAGGGGCGCGATGAGCAGTTCTTC. J is TRBJ2-1 and V is TRBV18, with 7 bases lining up with TRBD1. J gave up 8 bases and V 5 bases, and 12 bases lay outside the gene matches. There are 15 residues in the CDR3. Germline V lookup: CDR1 KGHSH, CDR2 LQKENI.

The chain combines TRBV24-1 with TRBJ2-1, with unresolved D. The CDR3 has 13 amino acids. The germline CDR1 and CDR2 sequences are KGHDR and SFDVKD. The V end lost 5 bases, the J end lost 6 bases, and 10 bases lay between the germline ends. CDR3 region: CATSASGLNEQFF. The CDR3 nucleotides are TGTGCCACCAGTGCGTCGGGCCTCAATGAGCAGTTCTTC.

The V gene is TRBV28, the J gene TRBJ2-7; 8 bases fit TRBD1. V dropped 7 bases and J dropped 4; count of bases not matched to a gene: 9. Germline V lookup: CDR1 MDHEN, CDR2 SYDVKM. The length of the CDR3 is 14 residues. The CDR3 here is CASTRLDREYEQYF. CDR3 nucleotides: TGTGCCAGCACCCGACTGGACAGGGAGTACGAGCAGTACTTC.

This rearrangement joins TRBV19 to TRBJ1-2, with D perhaps TRBD1 (5 bases). The CDR3 contains 12 residues. V was shortened by 6 bases and J by 5 bases, with 10 bases between the two germline ends. Germline lookup yields CDR1 LNHDA and CDR2 SQIVND (reference sequence). The CDR3 is CASRQDPYGYTF. The CDR3, as DNA: TGTGCCAGTAGACAGGACCCGTATGGCTACACCTTC.

This chain links TRBV4-1 with TRBJ1-2; possible D gene TRBD1, 5 bases. This CDR3 region has 15 residues. Trimming pared 4 bases from V and 5 bases from J, leaving 17 bases between. CDR1 is MGHRA and CDR2 is YSYEKL in the germline V gene. This chain's CDR3 is CASSPLSGPGYGYTF. CDR3 in DNA: TGCGCCAGCAGCCCACTTTCGGGACCCGGATATGGCTACACCTTC.

The CDR3 loop reads CASSSAGTPRVNTEAFF. CDR3 in DNA: TGTGCCAGCAGCTCCGCCGGGACCCCTAGAGTGAACACTGAAGCTTTCTTT. J is TRBJ1-1 and V is TRBV7-9, with D possibly TRBD1 on 5 matching bases. The CDR3 length is 17 residues. V dropped 4 bases and J dropped 0 bases, with 18 bases sitting between them. In germline, CDR1 is SEHNR, CDR2 FQNEAQ (reference sequence).

The V call is TRBV19, the J call TRBJ1-2; no firm D call. The germline V gene has CDR1 LNHDA and CDR2 SQIVND (reference sequence). CDR3 length: 13 residues. Trimming cost V 1 base and J 8 bases, with 11 bases left between them. The CDR3 sequence: CASSIARGEGYTF. In DNA, the CDR3 is TGTGCCAGTAGTATAGCCCGGGGTGAGGGCTACACCTTC.

The chain couples TRBV12-5 to TRBJ2-1; the match to TRBD2 covers 8 bases. CDR1 LGHNT and CDR2 FRNRAP come from the germline V gene. V lost 5 bases, J lost 6 bases, and 3 bases stayed unmatched. This CDR3 spans 13 amino acids. CDR3 sequence reads: CASGLGTSNEQFF. DNA of the CDR3: TGTGCTAGTGGTCTCGGGACTAGCAATGAGCAGTTCTTC.

The chain carries TRBV30 and TRBJ1-1; D gene ambiguous. Looked up from germline, CDR1 is GTSNPN and CDR2 is SVGIG (reference sequence). The CDR3 runs 16 residues. Trimming shortened V by 0 bases and J by 4 bases, and 18 bases separated the two germline ends. The CDR3 loop reads CAWSVLGAGGRTEAFF. In DNA form, the CDR3 reads TGTGCCTGGAGTGTTTTAGGTGCGGGCGGTCGCACTGAAGCTTTCTTT.

The J gene is TRBJ2-7, the V gene TRBV2, with 10 bases matching TRBD2. With 6 bases clipped from V and 6 bases from J, the junction kept 8 bases outside the gene matches. The CDR3 runs to 14 residues. Germline-derived CDR1 and CDR2 are SNHLY and FYNNEI. The CDR3 DNA follows: TGTGCCAGCAGGCTAGCGGGAGTAACCCCCGAGCAGTACTTC. Translated: CASRLAGVTPEQYF.

The chain links TRBV5-1 to TRBJ1-2, with D possibly being TRBD1 (5 bases). The V gene's germline CDR1 is SGHRS and CDR2 YFSETQ. With 0 bases removed from V and 3 bases from J, the gap between germline ends came to 9 bases. The CDR3 spans 14 residues. The chain's CDR3 is CASSLAGRDYGYTF. CDR3 DNA: TGCGCCAGCAGCTTGGCAGGGAGGGACTATGGCTACACCTTC.

CDR3 DNA: TGTGCCAGCAGTCCGGCGGAGGTAGAGACCCAGTACTTC. Protein product: CASSPAEVETQYF. The chain joins TRBV2 to TRBJ2-5; the D gene is possibly TRBD2 (5 bases). The CDR3 runs to 13 residues. V lost 5 bases to trimming and J lost 4 bases, with 11 bases between them. Germline CDR1 and CDR2: SNHLY and FYNNEI.

This clone was recorded once. This chain joins TRBV3-1 (or the pseudogene TRBV3-2) and TRBJ1-1, with D unclear. The CDR3 spans 17 residues. Trimming removed 0 bases from V and 0 bases from J, with 14 bases in between. Germline CDR1 reads LGHDT; CDR2 reads YNNKEL (reference sequence). The CDR3 DNA is TGTGCCAGCAGCCAAGATCGTGGCAGGACCATGAACACTGAAGCTTTCTTT. It codes for CASSQDRGRTMNTEAFF.

The chain couples TRBV7-3 to TRBJ2-1, with 8 positions matching TRBD2. This CDR3 has 15 residues. Germline CDR1 is SGHTA and CDR2 is FQGTGA. V was clipped by 4 bases and J by 3 bases; unmatched bases: 5. DNA for the CDR3: TGTGCCAGCAGCTCCAGACTAGCGAACTACAATGAGCAGTTCTTC. Protein: CASSSRLANYNEQFF.

V gene TRBV5-1 combines with J gene TRBJ2-4; D possibly corresponds to TRBD1 (5 bases). Trimming left V 4 bases short and J 11 bases short, with 10 bases between. The CDR3 loop spans 11 amino acids. Germline CDR1 SGHRS, CDR2 YFSETQ. The CDR3 nucleotides are TGCGCCAGCAGCGAAGACAGAGTTCAGTACTTC. Translation gives CASSEDRVQYF.

This chain joins TRBV4-1 and TRBJ2-1; 7 nucleotides agree with TRBD2. This CDR3 comprises 17 residues. V trimming: 4 bases; J trimming: 4 bases; junction bases outside the gene matches: 13. Germline CDR1 MGHRA, CDR2 YSYEKL. The CDR3 DNA is TGCGCCAGCAGCCTTCGCGGGGGTCAGACCCTATACAATGAGCAGTTCTTC. This codes for CASSLRGGQTLYNEQFF.

CDR3 loop: CASNTRGAGSPLHF. The CDR3 DNA reads TGTGCCAGCAACACCAGGGGGGCAGGGTCACCCCTCCACTTT. The chain recombines TRBV7-9 with TRBJ1-6; 7 bases map to TRBD1. The germline gives CDR1 SEHNR, CDR2 FQNEAQ (reference sequence). This CDR3 has 14 amino acids. V was clipped by 7 bases and J by 10 bases; unmatched bases: 10.

The chain uses TRBV5-1 and TRBJ2-1; 14 bases align to TRBD2. CDR3 length: 19 amino acids. The V gene end was trimmed by 0 bases and the J gene end by 4 bases; junction bases not matched to a gene: 9. CDR1 and CDR2 (germline): SGHRS, YFSETQ. CDR3 sequence (DNA): TGCGCCAGCAGCTTGGCCAAAGGGACTAGCGGGAGAGTTTACAATGAGCAGTTCTTC. Protein sequence: CASSLAKGTSGRVYNEQFF.

The rearrangement uses TRBV11-3 and TRBJ2-1, with 11 bases that match TRBD1. This CDR3 comprises 14 residues. V lost 5 bases and J lost 6; bases outside the gene matches: 3. Germline CDR1 SGHNT, CDR2 YENEEA. This CDR3 is CASSPGQGVNEQFF. The CDR3 coding sequence is TGTGCCAGCAGCCCGGGACAGGGGGTCAATGAGCAGTTCTTC.

The chain employs TRBV28 and TRBJ2-6; D remains ambiguous. Germline CDR1 MDHEN, CDR2 SYDVKM. V lost 8 bases and J 1 base, leaving 6 bases between the germline ends. This CDR3 is 13 amino acids long. DNA for the CDR3: TGTGCCAGCCATTCTTCTGGGGCCAACGTCCTGACTTTC. This gives the protein CASHSSGANVLTF.

The rearrangement links TRBV19 to TRBJ1-3; the D gene is possibly TRBD1 (5 bases). Trimming took 4 bases from V and 0 from J, leaving 10 bases between them. Germline V gene sequence: CDR1 LNHDA, CDR2 SQIVND (reference sequence). There are 15 residues in the CDR3. The CDR3 bases are TGTGCCAGTAGTACCGGGGCCCGCTCTGGAAACACCATATATTTT. This gives the protein CASSTGARSGNTIYF. The full variable domain, with the rest looked up from reference TRBV19 and TRBJ1-3, is DGGITQSPKYLFRKEGQNVTLSCEQNLNHDAMYWYRQDPGQGLRLIYYSQIVNDFQKGDIAEGYSVSREKKESFPLTVTSAQKNPTAFYLCASSTGARSGNTIYFGEGSWLTVV.

The chain carries TRBV7-9 and TRBJ1-6; D unclear. Deletions cut 2 bases from V and 13 bases from J, with 9 bases between. Per germline, CDR1 SEHNR and CDR2 FQNEAQ (reference sequence). The CDR3 loop spans 12 amino acids. CDR3 sequence reads: CASSLYGRPLHF. CDR3 nucleotide sequence: TGTGCCAGCAGCTTATATGGGAGGCCCCTCCACTTT.

The CDR3 sequence is CASSFSNTGELFF. CDR3 sequence (DNA): TGTGCCAGCAGCTTTTCGAACACCGGGGAGCTGTTTTTT. This chain connects TRBV7-3 to TRBJ2-2; D remains unclear. The V gene's germline CDR1 is SGHTA and CDR2 FQGTGA. V was trimmed by 3 bases and J by 0 bases, leaving 2 bases between them. The CDR3 has 13 residues.

This clone was detected once. The chain recombines TRBV2 with TRBJ2-5, with 12 bases aligning to TRBD2. V gave up 10 bases and J gave up 5 bases; unmatched junction bases: 11. Looked up from germline, CDR1 is SNHLY and CDR2 is FYNNEI. The CDR3 loop spans 15 amino acids. The CDR3 DNA reads as TGTGCCAACTCTCCACTAGCGGGGGGACTGGAGACCCAGTACTTC. It specifies CANSPLAGGLETQYF.

V usage is TRBV18 and J usage is TRBJ1-1; 9 bases match TRBD1. Germline V gene lookup returns CDR1 KGHSH and CDR2 LQKENI. The CDR3 contains 15 residues. Trimming at V came to 6 bases and at J to 0 bases, leaving 5 bases not matched to a gene. Here the CDR3 reads CASSSGTGLNTEAFF. In DNA form, the CDR3 reads TGTGCCAGCTCCTCGGGGACAGGGTTGAACACTGAAGCTTTCTTT.

The J gene is TRBJ1-4, the V gene TRBV19; no clear D. Trimming removed 4 bases at V and 0 bases at J, with 6 bases between. CDR3 length equals 14 residues. Germline V gives CDR1 LNHDA, CDR2 SQIVND (reference sequence). The CDR3: CASSNIATNEKLFF. Here the CDR3 DNA reads TGTGCCAGTAGTAACATTGCAACTAATGAAAAACTGTTTTTT.

The chain links TRBV7-2 to TRBJ1-2; D is perhaps TRBD1 (5 bases). Germline loops: CDR1 SGHTA, CDR2 FQGNSA. The CDR3 runs 14 residues. V gave up 2 bases and J gave up 4 bases, with 11 bases separating them. DNA of the CDR3: TGTGCCAGCAGCTTACCAAGGGGCGTCTATGGCTACACCTTC. Protein product: CASSLPRGVYGYTF.

The chain employs TRBV2 and TRBJ2-7; possible D gene TRBD1, 6 bases. The CDR3 is 15 residues long. Trimming left V 3 bases short and J 0 bases short, with 12 bases between. Looked up from germline, CDR1 is SNHLY and CDR2 is FYNNEI. This CDR3 is CASSDEGHPSYEQYF. The CDR3 region has the DNA TGTGCCAGCAGTGACGAGGGACACCCCTCCTACGAGCAGTACTTC.